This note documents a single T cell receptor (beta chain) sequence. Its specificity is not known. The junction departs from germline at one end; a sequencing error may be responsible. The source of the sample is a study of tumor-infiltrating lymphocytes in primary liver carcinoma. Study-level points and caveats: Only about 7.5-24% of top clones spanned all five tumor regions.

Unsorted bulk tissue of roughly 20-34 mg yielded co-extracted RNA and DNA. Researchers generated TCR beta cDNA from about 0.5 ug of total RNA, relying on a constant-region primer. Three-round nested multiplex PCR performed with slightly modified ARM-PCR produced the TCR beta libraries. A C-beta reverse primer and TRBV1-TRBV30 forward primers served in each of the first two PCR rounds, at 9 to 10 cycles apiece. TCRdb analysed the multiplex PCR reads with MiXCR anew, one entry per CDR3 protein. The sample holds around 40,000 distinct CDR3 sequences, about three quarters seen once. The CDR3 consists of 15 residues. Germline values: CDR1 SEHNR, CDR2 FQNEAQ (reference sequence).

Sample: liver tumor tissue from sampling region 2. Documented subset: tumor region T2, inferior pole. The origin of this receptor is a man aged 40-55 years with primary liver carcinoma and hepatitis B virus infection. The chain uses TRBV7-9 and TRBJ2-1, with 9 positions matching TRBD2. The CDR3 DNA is TGTGTCAGCAGCTTAGTGGCGGGAGGGAGGAGTGAGCAGTTCTTC. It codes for CVSSLVAGGRSEQFF.